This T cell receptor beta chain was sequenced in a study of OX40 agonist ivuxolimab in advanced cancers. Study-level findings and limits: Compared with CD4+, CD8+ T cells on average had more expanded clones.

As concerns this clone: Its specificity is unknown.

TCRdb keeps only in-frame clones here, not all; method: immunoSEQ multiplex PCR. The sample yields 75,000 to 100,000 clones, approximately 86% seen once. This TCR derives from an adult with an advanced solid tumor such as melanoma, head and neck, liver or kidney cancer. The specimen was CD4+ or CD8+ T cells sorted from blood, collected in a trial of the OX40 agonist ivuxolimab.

The CDR3 loop reads CASSDRTGPSGNTIYF. As DNA, the CDR3 is TGTGCCAGCAGTGATCGAACAGGACCCTCTGGAAACACCATATATTTT. This rearrangement joins TRBV28 to TRBJ1-3, with TRBD1 as a possible D gene (5 bases). The CDR3 spans 16 residues. V was clipped by 5 bases and J by 0 bases, with 14 bases between them. Germline values: CDR1 MDHEN, CDR2 SYDVKM.